This TCR beta chain was identified in a study of blood T cell repertoires in COVID-19. The wider study: The cDNA or gDNA used as material had been derived from T cells, B-cell-depleted T cells, or PBMCs.

A word on this clone: Mismatch with germline at one junction end may stem from a read error.

Per germline, CDR1 LNHDA and CDR2 SQIVND (reference sequence). This CDR3 region has 15 residues. Assay used: immunoSEQ multiplex PCR; TCRdb lists only in-frame clones, some missing. The table has tens of thousands of clones, roughly four fifths seen once; the top ten hold 5.5% to 7.5%. The sample taken for sequencing was peripheral blood. J is TRBJ1-1 and V is TRBV19; a weak D match, TRBD1 (6 bases). This receptor was obtained from a man in his fifties with active or convalescent COVID-19. CDR3 in DNA: TGTGCTAGTAACTGGGACACCAAGGAGGACACTGAAGCTTTCTTT. This encodes CASNWDTKEDTEAFF.